This is a list of T cell receptor beta chains from one sample in a study of blood T cells in healthy people across ages. TCRdb redid the calling of the 5' RACE reads with MiXCR, one entry per CDR3 protein. The repertoire holds under 950,000 distinct CDR3 sequences, with over 20% as singletons. The sample taken for sequencing was blood. These receptors were obtained from a man between 65 and 79 years old in good health. Both conserved end residues are part of each CDR3. The D gene is left open where the match is weak. Rows give clone size only sometimes, using once, few, many, or a class for an expanded clone.

d_call	j_call	clone_size	v_call	cdr3_aa	cdr3_nt
NA	TRBJ2-5	many	TRBV5-6	CASSLAPGSGHETQYF	TGTGCCAGCAGCTTGGCCCCGGGGTCCGGCCACGAGACCCAGTACTTC
NA	TRBJ2-2	NA	TRBV28	CASIKKGFSAGELFF	TGTGCCAGCATAAAAAAGGGATTTTCGGCCGGGGAGCTGTTTTTT
TRBD1	TRBJ1-2	few	TRBV5-1	CASGQGSTSYGYTF	TGCGCCAGCGGACAGGGCAGCACCTCTTATGGCTACACCTTC
TRBD1	TRBJ1-2	few	TRBV7-8	CASSTRQGADYDYTF	TGTGCCAGCAGCACCCGACAGGGGGCGGACTATGACTACACCTTC
NA	TRBJ2-1	NA	TRBV7-9	CASSLIPYNEQFF	TGTGCCAGCAGCTTAATCCCCTACAATGAGCAGTTCTTC
NA	TRBJ1-2	NA	TRBV27	CASSLYLGAGDGYTF	TGTGCCAGCAGTTTATACCTGGGGGCGGGAGATGGCTACACCTTC
NA	TRBJ2-7	NA	TRBV10-3	CAISSQGAYEQYF	TGTGCCATCAGTTCACAGGGCGCCTACGAGCAGTACTTC
NA	TRBJ2-3	many	TRBV14	CASSPNTYTQYF	TGTGCCAGCAGCCCTAACACGTATACGCAGTATTTT
TRBD1	TRBJ1-1	NA	TRBV5-1	CASSTQGAGDTEAFF	TGCGCCAGCAGTACACAGGGGGCTGGGGACACTGAAGCTTTCTTT
NA	TRBJ2-3	NA	TRBV5-1	CASSLEGGGVADTQYF	TGCGCCAGCAGCTTGGAGGGAGGGGGTGTCGCAGATACGCAGTATTTT
NA	TRBJ2-4	NA	TRBV18	CASSPYGTLAKNIQYF	TGTGCCAGCTCACCATACGGGACCCTAGCCAAAAACATTCAGTACTTC
TRBD2	TRBJ2-3	few	TRBV7-7	CASSPNRGGTDTQYF	TGTGCCAGCAGCCCGAACCGGGGGGGCACAGATACGCAGTATTTT
TRBD1	TRBJ2-3	many	TRBV5-1	CASSPGGTGGDTQYF	TGCGCCAGCAGCCCCGGCGGGACAGGGGGCGATACGCAGTATTTT
TRBD2	TRBJ2-1	few	TRBV7-3	CASSLFSSGSYNEQFF	TGTGCCAGCAGCTTATTCTCCAGCGGGAGCTACAATGAGCAGTTCTTC
NA	TRBJ2-7	NA	TRBV6-6	CASSPGLRGNYEQYF	TGTGCCAGCAGCCCAGGCCTACGGGGAAACTACGAGCAGTACTTC
NA	TRBJ2-1	NA	TRBV21-1	CASSTPTVPGLGFYNEQFF	TGTGCCAGCAGCACCCCAACGGTCCCCGGGTTGGGCTTCTACAATGAGCAGTTCTTC
TRBD2	TRBJ2-2	few	TRBV9	CASGVSGGDTGELFF	TGTGCCAGCGGCGTGTCTGGGGGGGACACCGGGGAGCTGTTTTTT
NA	TRBJ1-4	few	TRBV27	CASSLLGMNNEKLFF	TGTGCCAGCAGTTTACTCGGGATGAATAATGAAAAACTGTTTTTT
NA	TRBJ2-7	NA	TRBV20-1	CSARGPRERSYEQYF	TGCAGTGCTAGAGGCCCCAGGGAAAGATCCTACGAGCAGTACTTC